This record concerns one T cell receptor beta chain sequence. The sample is drawn from a study of blood T cell repertoires in COVID-19. The overall study: Sites in the United States, Italy and Spain provided acute and convalescent COVID-19 samples. From T cells, B-cell-depleted T cells, or PBMCs came the material, which was cDNA or gDNA.

Authors' data handling: Researchers report that nucleated cell counts were estimated from reference gene primer amplification. Method: immunoSEQ multiplex PCR; TCRdb's copy keeps in-frame clones and lacks some. V and J calls and clone size are those listed in that table; D and trimming were worked out from the DNA. Of around 100,000 clones listed, about 79% are singletons. The TCR was taken from a woman aged 80 or over with active or convalescent COVID-19. The sequencing input was peripheral blood.

CDR3 DNA sequence: TGTGCCAGCAGCCCCGACTCGACAGGGGGCAGGGGCTACACCTTC. Its protein is CASSPDSTGGRGYTF. The chain employs TRBV3-1 (or the pseudogene TRBV3-2) and TRBJ1-2, with TRBD1 identical over 10 bases. Germline V lookup: CDR1 LGHDT, CDR2 YNNKEL (reference sequence). This CDR3 has 15 amino acids. Losses at the gene ends were 4 bases for V and 8 bases for J; bases not matched to a gene: 10.